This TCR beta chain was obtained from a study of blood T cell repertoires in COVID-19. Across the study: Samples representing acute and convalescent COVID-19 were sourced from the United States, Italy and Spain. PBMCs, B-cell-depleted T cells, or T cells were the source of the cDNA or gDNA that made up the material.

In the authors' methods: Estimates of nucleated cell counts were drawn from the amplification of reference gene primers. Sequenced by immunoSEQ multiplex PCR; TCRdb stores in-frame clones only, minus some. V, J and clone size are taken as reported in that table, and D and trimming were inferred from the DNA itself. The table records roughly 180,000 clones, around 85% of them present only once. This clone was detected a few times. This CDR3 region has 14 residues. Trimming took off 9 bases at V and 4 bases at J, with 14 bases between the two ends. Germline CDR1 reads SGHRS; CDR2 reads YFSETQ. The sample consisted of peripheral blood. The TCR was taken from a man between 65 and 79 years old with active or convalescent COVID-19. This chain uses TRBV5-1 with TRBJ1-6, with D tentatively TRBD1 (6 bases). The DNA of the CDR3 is TGCGCCACCACTGAGGGGGATTATAATTCACCCCTCCACTTT. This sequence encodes CATTEGDYNSPLHF.